One sample yielded the 30 T cell receptor beta chains listed below, sequenced in a study of identical twins. One entry per CDR3 protein results from TCRdb running MiXCR on the 5' RACE reads. The repertoire consists of 540,000 or so distinct CDR3 sequences, with about 20% occurring once and the leading ten covering more than 0.4%. This sample also appeared in a second study, on yellow fever vaccine responses in identical twins.

Sequenced material: CD4+ T cells sorted from blood. The receptors here all came from a woman between 18 and 29 years old in good health.

This rearrangement joins TRBV24-1 to TRBJ2-1; 14 bases are a match to TRBD2. Germline V CDR1 and CDR2: KGHDR, SFDVKD. The CDR3 spans 20 residues. Unmatched junction bases numbered 13, after V lost 5 bases and J lost 2 bases. In DNA form, the CDR3 reads TGTGCCACCAGTGTCCCGAGGGAGACTAGCGGGAGGGAAACCTACAATGAGCAGTTCTTC. It translates to CATSVPRETSGRETYNEQFF.

This clonotype was counted only a few times. The chain recombines TRBV4-1 with TRBJ1-1, with D possibly TRBD1 on 6 matching bases. From germline, CDR1 is MGHRA and CDR2 YSYEKL. The CDR3 sequence is 15 residues long. Trimming shortened V by 4 bases and J by 0 bases, and 12 bases separated the two germline ends. The CDR3 loop is CASSRSDSLNTEAFF. CDR3 sequence (DNA): TGCGCCAGCAGCCGGTCGGACAGCCTGAACACTGAAGCTTTCTTT.

Written as DNA, the CDR3 is TGTGCCATCCAGGGGGTGTCCTACAATGAGCAGTTCTTC. Protein sequence: CAIQGVSYNEQFF. The chain combines TRBV10-3 with TRBJ2-1; 7 positions match TRBD1. This CDR3 has 13 residues. The V gene end was trimmed by 8 bases and the J gene end by 1 base; junction bases not matched to a gene: 2. CDR1 ENHRY and CDR2 SYGVKD come from the germline V gene.

This clonotype was detected only a few times. The V gene is TRBV12-3 or TRBV12-4, the J gene TRBJ1-1; D not certain. The CDR3 has 15 amino acids. Trimming removed 5 bases from V and 0 bases from J, with 13 bases in between. In DNA form, the CDR3 reads TGTGCCAGCAGTCACCCCGACGGAATGAACACTGAAGCTTTCTTT. It encodes CASSHPDGMNTEAFF.

The chain joins TRBV7-2 to TRBJ1-1, with a possible D match to TRBD1 (6 bases). The V end lost 2 bases, the J end lost 7 bases, and 14 bases lay between the germline ends. This CDR3 has 14 residues. Looked up from germline, CDR1 is SGHTA and CDR2 is FQGNSA. Here the CDR3 reads CASSLWTAVIEAFF. CDR3 nucleotides: TGTGCCAGCAGCTTATGGACAGCAGTTATTGAAGCTTTCTTT.

The chain combines TRBV12-3 or TRBV12-4 with TRBJ2-7; 7 bases fit TRBD2. Trimming took 6 bases from V and 2 from J; bases not matched to a gene: 10. This CDR3 contains 15 residues. The DNA for the CDR3 is TGTGCCAGCAGCCGGAGTAGCGGGCCTCCCTACGAGCAGTACTTC. As protein: CASSRSSGPPYEQYF.

The chain recombines TRBV6-1 with TRBJ2-2; 7 positions match TRBD1. With 11 bases clipped from V and 4 bases from J, the junction kept 10 bases outside the gene matches. This CDR3 contains 14 residues. Germline assignment: CDR1 MNHNS and CDR2 SASEGT. DNA of the CDR3: TGTGCCTCGACAGGGAGATTCATCACCGGGGAGCTGTTTTTT. Encoded protein: CASTGRFITGELFF.

The chain combines TRBV4-1 with TRBJ1-2, with TRBD1 identical over 8 bases. The length of the CDR3 is 16 residues. In germline, CDR1 is MGHRA, CDR2 YSYEKL. Trimming at V came to 0 bases and at J to 7 bases, leaving 10 bases not matched to a gene. CDR3 DNA: TGCGCCAGCAGCCAAGACGTGGACAGGGAAAGCGGTGGCTACACCTTC. Its translation is CASSQDVDRESGGYTF.

This clonotype appeared many times. The chain recombines TRBV12-3 or TRBV12-4 with TRBJ2-2; perhaps TRBD2 as D (6 bases). The CDR3 is made up of 15 amino acids. Trimming left V 6 bases short and J 6 bases short, with 17 bases between. CDR3 coding DNA: TGTGCCAGCAGAGTTCCGACTAGTAGGTCCGGGGAGCTGTTTTTT. It specifies CASRVPTSRSGELFF.

In its sample, this clonotype was seen a few times. This rearrangement joins TRBV12-3 or TRBV12-4 to TRBJ2-1; maybe TRBD1 (6 bases). Trimming removed 7 bases at V and 6 bases at J, with 13 bases between. This CDR3 is 13 amino acids long. CDR3 protein: CASNPKTGNEQFF. CDR3 bases: TGTGCCAGCAATCCGAAGACAGGCAATGAGCAGTTCTTC.

The rearrangement joins TRBV5-5 to TRBJ1-4; no clear D. This CDR3 is 16 amino acids long. CDR1 is SGHKS and CDR2 is YYEKEE in the germline V gene (reference sequence). V lost 3 bases to trimming and J lost 4 bases, with 16 bases between them. The CDR3 reads CASSWIGRGSNEKLFF. CDR3 coding DNA: TGTGCCAGCAGCTGGATCGGTCGAGGTAGTAATGAAAAACTGTTTTTT.

The rearrangement links TRBV20-1 to TRBJ2-1; 11 nucleotides match TRBD2. CDR3 length equals 16 residues. CDR1 is DFQATT and CDR2 is SNEGSKA in the germline V gene (reference sequence). V shed 0 bases, J shed 8 bases, and the junction held 9 bases outside the gene matches. The CDR3 loop reads CSARDRGLAGGYEQFF. CDR3 coding DNA: TGCAGTGCTAGAGATCGAGGCCTAGCGGGAGGCTATGAGCAGTTCTTC.

This sequence joins TRBV4-2 and TRBJ2-5; TRBD1 matches at 7 bases. With V trimmed by 1 base and J by 5 bases, 10 bases remained unmatched. CDR3 length: 16 amino acids. CDR1 and CDR2 from the germline V gene are LGHNA and YNFKEQ. The CDR3: CASSQVGQGVRETQYF. Here the CDR3 DNA reads TGTGCCAGCAGCCAAGTGGGTCAGGGGGTACGGGAGACCCAGTACTTC.

This clonotype appeared a few times. One end of the junction fails to match germline, which may point to a read error. The chain employs TRBV12-3 or TRBV12-4 and TRBJ1-1; D uncertain. The length of the CDR3 is 13 residues. The DNA for the CDR3 is TGTGCCAGCAGTCCTGAGGGCGACACCGAAGCTTTCTTT. Its protein product is CASSPEGDTEAFF.

The table lists this clonotype with a few counts. Germline and junction disagree at one end, which may indicate a read error. This rearrangement joins TRBV3-1 to TRBJ1-5; D is possibly TRBD1 (5 bases). Germline V gives CDR1 LGHDT, CDR2 YNNKEL (reference sequence). The CDR3 is 15 residues long. The CDR3 sequence is CASSQGKGLNQPQHF. For the CDR3, the DNA is TGCGCCAGCAGCCAAGGGAAGGGGCTAAATCAGCCCCAGCATTTT. Full variable domain (remainder filled in from reference TRBV3-1 and TRBJ1-5): DTAVSQTPKYLVTQMGNDKSIKCEQNLGHDTMYWYKQDSKKFLKIMFSYNNKELIINETVPNRFSPKSPDKAHLNLHINSLELGDSAVYFCASSQGKGLNQPQHFGDGTRLSIL.

This clonotype was counted ten times or more. The rearrangement uses TRBV15 and TRBJ2-3, with 7 nucleotides matching TRBD2. The CDR3 is 17 amino acids. CDR1 and CDR2 from the germline V gene are LNHNV and YYDKDF (reference sequence). The trim removed 0 bases at V and 5 bases at J, leaving 11 bases unmatched. CDR3 sequence reads: CATSRDLGGSGVDTQYF. As DNA, the CDR3 is TGTGCCACCAGCAGAGATCTGGGGGGGTCTGGGGTAGATACGCAGTATTTT.

The sample holds a few counts of this clonotype. This sequence joins TRBV10-3 and TRBJ2-7; D is undetermined. CDR3 length equals 11 residues. The germline CDR1 and CDR2 sequences are ENHRY and SYGVKD. Deletions cut 0 bases from V and 7 bases from J, with 4 bases between. CDR3 DNA sequence: TGTGCCATCAGTGAGTCGGGGGAGCAGTACGTC. Protein sequence: CAISESGEQYV.

V and J are TRBV2 and TRBJ2-1; TRBD2 matches at 10 bases. The CDR3 runs 14 residues. Trimming removed 6 bases from V and 8 bases from J; junction bases left unmatched: 7. CDR1 is SNHLY, CDR2 FYNNEI, per germline. Written as DNA, the CDR3 is TGTGCCAGCAGCCGAAGCGGGAGGGACTATGAGCAGTTCTTC. It yields the protein CASSRSGRDYEQFF.

This rearrangement joins TRBV20-1 to TRBJ1-6; TRBD1 might be the D (5 bases). This CDR3 comprises 15 residues. CDR1 is DFQATT and CDR2 is SNEGSKA in the germline V gene (reference sequence). V lost 1 base, J lost 7 bases, and 14 bases lay in between. In DNA, the CDR3 is TGCAGTGCTAGAGGGGATCGGGGCCAGAATTCACCCCTCCACTTT. It is translated as CSARGDRGQNSPLHF.

This clonotype was counted only a few times. The rearrangement uses TRBV12-3 or TRBV12-4 and TRBJ2-1, with TRBD2 as a possible D gene (5 bases). The CDR3 is made up of 15 amino acids. Trimming removed 6 bases at V and 9 bases at J, with 21 bases between. The CDR3 nucleotides are TGTGCCAGCAGCCCTCGGGAAGGGCGGGCAGGTGAGCAGTTCTTC. It specifies CASSPREGRAGEQFF.

This clonotype was seen a few times. In nucleotides, the CDR3 is TGTGCCAGCAAACATAGCGGGGGGGGGCTCGGGGAGCTGTTTTTT. It codes for CASKHSGGGLGELFF. The chain recombines TRBV12-3 or TRBV12-4 with TRBJ2-2; TRBD2 matches at 11 bases. Trimming at V came to 7 bases and at J to 7 bases, leaving 8 bases not matched to a gene. The CDR3 consists of 15 residues.

The chain links TRBV5-5 to TRBJ2-5; 11 bases agree with TRBD2. This CDR3 contains 16 residues. The V segment lost 0 bases and the J segment 5 bases; nucleotides outside the gene matches: 6. CDR1 is SGHKS and CDR2 is YYEKEE in the germline V gene (reference sequence). CDR3 coding DNA: TGTGCCAGCAGCTTGGAGGGTAGCGGGGGGGCGGAGACCCAGTACTTC. Translation: CASSLEGSGGAETQYF.

The V and J genes are TRBV24-1 and TRBJ2-2; D is unresolved. Trimming took 4 bases from V and 4 from J, leaving 9 bases between them. The CDR3 loop spans 14 amino acids. CDR1 KGHDR and CDR2 SFDVKD come from the germline V gene. CDR3 protein: CATSEQESTGELFF. CDR3 DNA sequence: TGTGCCACCAGTGAACAAGAGAGCACCGGGGAGCTGTTTTTT.

This clonotype was recorded a few times. The junction shows a germline mismatch at one end, possibly a read error. This chain joins TRBV5-1 and TRBJ1-2; TRBD1 agrees at 9 bases. The CDR3 covers 14 residues. Germline CDR1 is SGHRS and CDR2 is YFSETQ. The CDR3 is CVSRPGQGNYGYTF. The CDR3 bases are TGCGTCAGCCGCCCGGGACAGGGTAACTATGGCTACACCTTC. The entire variable domain, with the rest obtained from reference TRBV5-1 and TRBJ1-2, is as follows: KAGVTQTPRYLIKTRGQQVTLSCSPISGHRSVSWYQQTPGQGLQFLFEYFSETQRNKGNFPGRFSGRQFSNSRSEMNVSTLELGDSALYLCVSRPGQGNYGYTFGSGTRLTVV.

The chain has TRBV5-1 and TRBJ2-6; 11 positions match TRBD2. Per the germline V gene, CDR1 is SGHRS and CDR2 is YFSETQ. This CDR3 has 19 amino acids. Trimming at V came to 5 bases and at J to 2 bases, leaving 12 bases not matched to a gene. The CDR3 DNA reads as TGCGCCAGCAGTATCCTCACTAGCGGGAGAGTGGCTGGGGCCAACGTCCTGACTTTC. Protein product: CASSILTSGRVAGANVLTF.

This clonotype was detected only a few times. The chain employs TRBV25-1 and TRBJ1-1; D is ambiguous. Per germline, CDR1 MGHDK and CDR2 SYGVNS. The CDR3 has 13 amino acids. The ends were cut back, 2 bases at V and 6 bases at J, with 10 bases in the middle. CDR3 residues: CASSERAAPEAFF. In DNA form, the CDR3 reads TGTGCCAGCAGTGAACGGGCCGCTCCTGAAGCTTTCTTT.

The V and J genes are TRBV20-1 and TRBJ2-2, with TRBD1 identical over 7 bases. Trimming took 7 bases from V and 1 from J; bases not matched to a gene: 9. CDR3 length equals 15 residues. The V gene's germline CDR1 is DFQATT and CDR2 SNEGSKA (reference sequence). CDR3 region: CSVIPGQKNTGELFF. CDR3 nucleotide sequence: TGCAGTGTCATCCCGGGACAGAAGAACACCGGGGAGCTGTTTTTT.

The sample holds a few counts of this clonotype. This chain connects TRBV24-1 to TRBJ2-1; a weak D match, TRBD2 (6 bases). CDR1 and CDR2 from the germline V gene are KGHDR and SFDVKD. The CDR3 contains 15 residues. V shed 6 bases and J shed 3 bases, with 14 bases lying between them. This CDR3 reads CATSIARGNYNEQFF. CDR3 sequence (DNA): TGTGCCACCAGTATTGCGCGGGGAAACTACAATGAGCAGTTCTTC.

The chain combines TRBV12-3 or TRBV12-4 with TRBJ2-7; TRBD1 matches 7 bases. V lost 5 bases, J lost 1 base, and 11 bases stayed unmatched. The CDR3 consists of 16 residues. Here the CDR3 DNA reads TGTGCCAGCAGTGGATTGCTAGGGGGCGAATCCTACGAGCAGTACTTC. Protein product: CASSGLLGGESYEQYF.

The chain links TRBV20-1 to TRBJ2-5; D perhaps matches TRBD2 (5 bases). Between the trimmed V and J ends, which lost 3 bases and 5 bases, there was a span of 19 bases. CDR3 size: 15 residues. CDR1 and CDR2 (germline): DFQATT, SNEGSKA (reference sequence). CDR3 in DNA: TGCAGTGCTAGGGTCCCCACGACTACGGCGGAGACCCAGTACTTC. Translation gives CSARVPTTTAETQYF.